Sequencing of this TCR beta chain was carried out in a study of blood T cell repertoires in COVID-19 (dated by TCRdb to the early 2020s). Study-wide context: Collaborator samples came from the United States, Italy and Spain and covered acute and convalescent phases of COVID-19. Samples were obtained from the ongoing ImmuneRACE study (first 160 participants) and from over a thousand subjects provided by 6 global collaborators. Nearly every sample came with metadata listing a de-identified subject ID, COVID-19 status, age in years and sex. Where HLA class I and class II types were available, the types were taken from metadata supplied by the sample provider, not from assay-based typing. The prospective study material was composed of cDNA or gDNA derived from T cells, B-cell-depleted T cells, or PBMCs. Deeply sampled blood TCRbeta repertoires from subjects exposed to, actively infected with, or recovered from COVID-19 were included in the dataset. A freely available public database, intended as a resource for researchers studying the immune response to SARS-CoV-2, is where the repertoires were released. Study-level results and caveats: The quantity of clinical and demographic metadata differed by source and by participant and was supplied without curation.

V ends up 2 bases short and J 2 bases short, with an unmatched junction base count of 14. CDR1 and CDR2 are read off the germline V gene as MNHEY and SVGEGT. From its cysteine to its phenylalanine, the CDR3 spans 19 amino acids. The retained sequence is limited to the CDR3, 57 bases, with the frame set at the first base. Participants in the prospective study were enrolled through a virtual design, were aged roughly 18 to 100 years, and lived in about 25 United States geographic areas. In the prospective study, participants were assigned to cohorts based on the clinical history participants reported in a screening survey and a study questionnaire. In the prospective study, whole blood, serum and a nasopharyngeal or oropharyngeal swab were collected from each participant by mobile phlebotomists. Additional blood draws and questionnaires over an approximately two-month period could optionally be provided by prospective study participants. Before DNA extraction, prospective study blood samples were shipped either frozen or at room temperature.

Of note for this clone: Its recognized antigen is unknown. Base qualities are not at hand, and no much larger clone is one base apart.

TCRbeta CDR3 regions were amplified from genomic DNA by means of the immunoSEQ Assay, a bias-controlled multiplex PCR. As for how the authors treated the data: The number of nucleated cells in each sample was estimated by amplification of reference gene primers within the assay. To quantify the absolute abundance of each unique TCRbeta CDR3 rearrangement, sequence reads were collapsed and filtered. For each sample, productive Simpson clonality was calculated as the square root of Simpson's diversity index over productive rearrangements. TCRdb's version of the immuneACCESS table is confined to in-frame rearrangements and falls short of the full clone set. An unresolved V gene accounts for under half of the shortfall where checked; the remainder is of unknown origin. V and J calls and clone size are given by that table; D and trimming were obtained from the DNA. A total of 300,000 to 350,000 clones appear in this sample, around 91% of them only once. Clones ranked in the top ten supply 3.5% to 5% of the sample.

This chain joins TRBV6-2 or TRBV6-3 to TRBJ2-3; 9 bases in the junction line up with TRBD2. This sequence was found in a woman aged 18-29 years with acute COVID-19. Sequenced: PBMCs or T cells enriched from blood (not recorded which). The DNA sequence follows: TGTGCCAGCAGTTACCCCTTAGCGGGAGCCTTAGAAGACACAGATACGCAGTATTTT. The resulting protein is CASSYPLAGALEDTDTQYF.